The clone carrying this T cell receptor beta chain has only one observation. Its target is unknown. This likely comes from a read error, as the CDR3 has no conserved phenylalanine or tryptophan at its end. The record originates from a study of metastatic and nonmetastatic thyroid tumors. Study results and limitations: For both blood and tumor, malignant thyroid tumors reportedly showed significantly higher TCR beta diversity than benign nodules did.

No patient received treatment before thyroid surgery. TCRdb re-processed the PCR reads through MiXCR. This table holds around 44,000 clones, more than 25% found once. Germline V gene lookup returns CDR1 MDHEN and CDR2 SYDVKM. The CDR3 sequence is 15 residues long. Sequenced material: blood. This clonotype was obtained from a male donor with papillary thyroid cancer or a benign thyroid nodule (not recorded which). Some clones in this sample may be carry-over from other donors' samples. The chain couples TRBV28 to TRBJ1-4; 11 bases map to TRBD1. CDR3: CAGSYGQGAYEKLFC. In DNA, the CDR3 is TGTGCCGGCAGTTACGGACAGGGGGCCTATGAAAAACTGTTTTGT.